This T cell receptor (beta chain) was retrieved from a study of shared T cell receptors in the human thymus. This table comes from immunoSEQ multiplex PCR, and its TCRdb copy is limited to in-frame clones, with some not included. The table includes about 380,000 clones, over 90% detected once. Trimming took off 7 bases at V and 2 bases at J, with 12 bases between the two ends. Germline V gene lookup returns CDR1 MDHEN and CDR2 SYDVKM. The CDR3 contains 14 residues. The receptor was isolated from a human donor. The chain combines TRBV28 with TRBJ2-1; D gene unclear. Material: thymocytes. The CDR3 spells CASTGEQPYNEQFF. The DNA for the CDR3 is TGTGCCAGCACCGGCGAGCAGCCCTACAATGAGCAGTTCTTC.